The present entry profiles one T cell receptor beta chain with its context. The entry originates in a study of immune evolution from preneoplasia to lung adenocarcinoma. Germline loops: CDR1 GTSNPN, CDR2 SVGIG (reference sequence). Trimming removed 1 base at V and 4 bases at J, with 10 bases between. The length of the CDR3 is 14 residues. Generated by immunoSEQ multiplex PCR, the TCRdb table keeps only in-frame clones and is missing some. The sample yields around 5,000 clones, 87% seen once. The sample consisted of FFPE invasive lung adenocarcinoma tissue. The chain recombines TRBV30 with TRBJ2-2; D not certain. The sequence was obtained from a person between 50 and 60 years old with lung adenocarcinoma. This chain's CDR3 is CAWSGLDLTGELFF. CDR3 bases: TGTGCCTGGAGTGGCCTGGATCTCACCGGGGAGCTGTTTTTT.